The 10 T cell receptor beta chains below all came from one sample that was sequenced in a study of T cell changes during pregnancy in multiple sclerosis (dated by TCRdb to between 2018 and 2020). To prepare the library, the immunoSEQ multiplex PCR assay was applied. TCRdb's version of the immuneACCESS table is confined to in-frame rearrangements and falls short of the full clone set. An unresolved V gene accounts for under half of the shortfall where checked; the remainder is of unknown origin. The sample table shows under 70,000 clones, and approximately 92% are seen once. Clones ranked in the top ten supply around 0.66% of the sample. The sample was CD4+ T cells from peripheral blood mononuclear cells, taken after pregnancy. These receptors originate from a female donor with multiple sclerosis, enrolled in a pregnancy study.

This clone appeared a single time. The chain is built from TRBV7-2 and TRBJ2-1; 7 bases are a match to TRBD1. V was clipped by 5 bases and J by 6 bases; unmatched bases: 16. The CDR3 length is 17 residues. Germline CDR1 SGHTA, CDR2 FQGNSA. The CDR3 loop is CASSPRFDRVGPNEQFF. The CDR3, as DNA: TGTGCCAGCAGCCCGAGATTTGACAGGGTAGGGCCCAATGAGCAGTTCTTC.

J is TRBJ2-2 and V is TRBV19; 7 positions agree with TRBD2. V trimming: 3 bases; J trimming: 7 bases; junction bases outside the gene matches: 14. This CDR3 contains 17 residues. The V gene's germline CDR1 is LNHDA and CDR2 SQIVND (reference sequence). CDR3 residues: CASSIWPAGSSGGELFF. The CDR3 DNA is TGTGCCAGTAGTATCTGGCCAGCGGGGTCGTCGGGCGGGGAGCTGTTTTTT.

The V call is TRBV9, the J call TRBJ1-1; no definite D call. This CDR3 is 13 amino acids long. The V end lost 3 bases, the J end lost 0 bases, and 6 bases lay between the germline ends. CDR1 is SGDLS and CDR2 is YYNGEE in the germline V gene. The chain's CDR3 is CASSAGMNTEAFF. The CDR3 nucleotides read TGTGCCAGCAGCGCTGGCATGAACACTGAAGCTTTCTTT. Variable domain in full (rest from reference TRBV9 and TRBJ1-1): DSGVTQTPKHLITATGQRVTLRCSPRSGDLSVYWYQQSLDQGLQFLIQYYNGEERAKGNILERFSAQQFPDLHSELNLSSLELGDSALYFCASSAGMNTEAFFGQGTRLTVV.

J is TRBJ2-3 and V is TRBV6-9; D gene unclear. Germline V gene data show CDR1 as MNHGY and CDR2 as SVAAGI. This CDR3 spans 11 amino acids. V was clipped by 10 bases and J by 1 base, with 6 bases between them. The CDR3 here is CATPGTDTQYF. The CDR3 DNA follows: TGTGCCACCCCAGGCACAGATACGCAGTATTTT.

A few counts support this clone. This rearrangement joins TRBV9 to TRBJ2-1, with 7 bases matching TRBD1. CDR3 length: 18 amino acids. Germline V gene sequence: CDR1 SGDLS, CDR2 YYNGEE. J gave up 2 bases and V 4 bases, and 15 bases lay outside the gene matches. The CDR3, as DNA: TGTGCCAGCAGCCAATATCCCTCCCTCGACAGGGCCTACAATGAGCAGTTCTTC. Its translation is CASSQYPSLDRAYNEQFF.

The gene calls are TRBV5-4 and TRBJ1-1; D may be TRBD1 (5 bases). The CDR3 has 15 residues. V was cut by 4 bases and J by 2 bases, with 15 bases left in between. Germline assignment: CDR1 SGHNT and CDR2 YYREEE (reference sequence). DNA of the CDR3: TGTGCCAGCAGCCCGGCTGGCCAGGGTAACACTGAAGCTTTCTTT. It codes for CASSPAGQGNTEAFF.

This clone was counted a few times. The chain joins TRBV7-2 to TRBJ2-1; D might be TRBD1 (6 bases). The CDR3 is 14 amino acids. Trimming pared 5 bases from V and 8 bases from J, leaving 16 bases between. From germline, CDR1 is SGHTA and CDR2 FQGNSA. CDR3 DNA: TGTGCCAGCAGCCCCTACAGGGCGGCGGATGAGCAGTTCTTC. This codes for CASSPYRAADEQFF.

The chain joins TRBV6-5 to TRBJ1-2; no clear D gene. The germline CDR1 and CDR2 sequences are MNHEY and SVGAGI. The CDR3 contains 14 residues. V gave up 2 bases and J gave up 0 bases, with 7 bases separating them. The chain's CDR3 is CASSYIGANYGYTF. Written as DNA, the CDR3 is TGTGCCAGCAGTTACATAGGAGCTAACTATGGCTACACCTTC.

The chain combines TRBV5-5 with TRBJ2-1; weak D call: TRBD2 (7 bases). Per the germline V gene, CDR1 is SGHKS and CDR2 is YYEKEE (reference sequence). Trimming pared 4 bases from V and 6 bases from J, leaving 20 bases between. The length of the CDR3 is 16 residues. The CDR3 bases are TGTGCCAGCAGCCTTGGGGGGGCCCAATTCTTCAATGAGCAGTTCTTC. Translated, it gives CASSLGGAQFFNEQFF.

This sequence joins TRBV6-5 and TRBJ1-5; D uncertain. The CDR3 is made up of 12 amino acids. Trimming removed 8 bases from V and 2 bases from J, with 7 bases in between. The germline gives CDR1 MNHEY, CDR2 SVGAGI. The CDR3: CASREGNQPQHF. DNA of the CDR3: TGTGCCAGCCGGGAAGGCAATCAGCCCCAGCATTTT.